These 29 T cell receptor beta chains came from one sample sequenced in a study of blood T cell repertoires in COVID-19. Produced via immunoSEQ multiplex PCR; TCRdb's table is partial and in-frame only. The sample consists of approximately 120,000 clones, roughly nine tenths of them appearing once. Source material: peripheral blood. The receptors originated from a man aged 50 to 59 with COVID-19, enrolled during active disease.

The chain carries TRBV30 and TRBJ1-5; a weak D match, TRBD1 (5 bases). CDR1 is GTSNPN and CDR2 is SVGIG in the germline V gene (reference sequence). This CDR3 comprises 13 residues. Trimming removed 2 bases at V and 1 base at J, with 6 bases between. The DNA for the CDR3 is TGTGCCTGGAGTCGGGGGAGCAATCAGCCCCAGCATTTT. Amino acid sequence: CAWSRGSNQPQHF.

V usage is TRBV3-1 (or the pseudogene TRBV3-2) and J usage is TRBJ2-5; a weak D match, TRBD2 (6 bases). The length of the CDR3 is 17 residues. Germline CDR1 and CDR2: LGHDT and YNNKEL (reference sequence). V was trimmed by 3 bases and J by 1 base, leaving 18 bases between them. CDR3 residues: CASSHLPWGGTQETQYF. CDR3 nucleotide sequence: TGTGCCAGCAGCCACCTCCCTTGGGGAGGAACCCAAGAGACCCAGTACTTC.

This rearrangement joins TRBV7-9 to TRBJ2-5; 7 bases line up with TRBD1. The V segment lost 0 bases and the J segment 5 bases; nucleotides outside the gene matches: 6. CDR1 is SEHNR and CDR2 is FQNEAQ in the germline V gene (reference sequence). CDR3 size: 15 residues. The CDR3 reads CASSLALDREETQYF. CDR3 in DNA: TGTGCCAGCAGCTTAGCTTTAGACAGGGAGGAGACCCAGTACTTC.

This chain links TRBV30 with TRBJ1-6, with D tentatively TRBD1 (6 bases). This CDR3 is built from 15 residues. The V end lost 2 bases, the J end lost 6 bases, and 14 bases lay between the germline ends. CDR1 is GTSNPN, CDR2 SVGIG, per germline (reference sequence). CDR3 nucleotides: TGTGCCTGGAGTACCGGACAGAGCTTTAATTCACCCCTCCACTTT. It translates to CAWSTGQSFNSPLHF.

This chain joins TRBV4-1 and TRBJ2-5; D perhaps matches TRBD1 (6 bases). Germline V lookup: CDR1 MGHRA, CDR2 YSYEKL. The CDR3 has 15 amino acids. V was pared by 2 bases and J by 2 bases, with 12 bases between. The CDR3 DNA follows: TGCGCCAGCAGCCAATACAACAGGGAACAAGAGACCCAGTACTTC. It translates to CASSQYNREQETQYF.

This clone has just one count. The chain carries TRBV5-6 and TRBJ1-5, with D maybe TRBD1 (5 bases). V was trimmed by 7 bases and J by 7 bases, leaving 15 bases between them. CDR3 length: 13 residues. The germline CDR1 and CDR2 sequences are SGHDT and YYEEEE. CDR3 coding DNA: TGTGCCAGCGGGAGGGGAAGAGGGCAGCCCCAGCATTTT. The encoded protein is CASGRGRGQPQHF.

The chain joins TRBV7-2 to TRBJ2-7; the match to TRBD2 covers 7 bases. Germline CDR1 reads SGHTA; CDR2 reads FQGNSA. This CDR3 has 15 residues. Trimming at V came to 3 bases and at J to 5 bases, leaving 10 bases not matched to a gene. CDR3 sequence (DNA): TGTGCCAGCAGCTTGGGAGGACTAGGGGCTCACGAGCAGTACTTC. Protein sequence: CASSLGGLGAHEQYF.

The chain's CDR3 is CASSSGGTEAFF. DNA of the CDR3: TGTGCCAGCAGCTCAGGGGGCACTGAAGCTTTCTTT. V is TRBV5-6 and J is TRBJ1-1; 7 bases are a match to TRBD1. With V trimmed by 3 bases and J by 4 bases, 0 bases remained unmatched. CDR3 length equals 12 residues. Germline CDR1 reads SGHDT; CDR2 reads YYEEEE.

V gene TRBV19 combines with J gene TRBJ2-7; D gene unclear. Deletions cut 6 bases from V and 6 bases from J, with 15 bases between. The V gene's germline CDR1 is LNHDA and CDR2 SQIVND (reference sequence). This CDR3 comprises 13 residues. The CDR3 coding sequence is TGTGCCAGTAGCGCTTCCTTAGCCTCCGAGCAGTACGTC. This gives the protein CASSASLASEQYV.

The chain combines TRBV6-5 with TRBJ1-4; TRBD1 aligns across 7 bases. V dropped 2 bases and J dropped 4; count of bases not matched to a gene: 1. The germline CDR1 and CDR2 sequences are MNHEY and SVGAGI. The CDR3 extends over 14 amino acids. CDR3 in amino acids: CASSYDRDNEKLFF. As DNA, the CDR3 is TGTGCCAGCAGTTACGACAGGGATAATGAAAAACTGTTTTTT.

This chain joins TRBV12-5 and TRBJ1-5; possibly TRBD1 for D (5 bases). The V and J ends lost 7 bases and 2 bases respectively, with 9 bases between them. The CDR3 loop spans 13 amino acids. CDR1 LGHNT and CDR2 FRNRAP come from the germline V gene. CDR3 protein: CASAGGGNQPQHF. The CDR3 DNA sequence: TGTGCTAGTGCTGGAGGGGGCAATCAGCCCCAGCATTTT.

A single count supports this clone. CDR3 DNA sequence: TGTGCCAGCAGCCCAATAACAGGGGATACCGGGGAGCTGTTTTTT. This translates into CASSPITGDTGELFF. This rearrangement joins TRBV5-6 to TRBJ2-2, with 7 bases identical to TRBD1. CDR1 and CDR2 from the germline V gene are SGHDT and YYEEEE. With V trimmed by 4 bases and J by 5 bases, 8 bases remained unmatched. This CDR3 has 15 residues.

The chain couples TRBV4-2 to TRBJ1-4; unclear D gene. With 0 bases removed from V and 3 bases from J, the gap between germline ends came to 8 bases. The CDR3 runs to 15 residues. Per the germline V gene, CDR1 is LGHNA and CDR2 is YNFKEQ. The CDR3 is CASSQDGHSNEKLFF. Written as DNA, the CDR3 is TGTGCCAGCAGCCAAGATGGGCACTCTAATGAAAAACTGTTTTTT.

V usage is TRBV7-2 and J usage is TRBJ2-7; 7 nucleotides match TRBD2. The CDR3 runs 17 residues. The V segment lost 5 bases and the J segment 5 bases; nucleotides outside the gene matches: 18. Germline V CDR1 and CDR2: SGHTA, FQGNSA. The chain's CDR3 is CASSVDGRELLRNEQYF. As DNA, the CDR3 is TGTGCCAGCAGCGTCGATGGGCGGGAGTTATTGAGAAACGAGCAGTACTTC.

The V and J genes are TRBV5-5 and TRBJ2-3; 7 positions agree with TRBD2. The CDR3 sequence is 15 residues long. From germline, CDR1 is SGHKS and CDR2 YYEKEE (reference sequence). With V trimmed by 4 bases and J by 2 bases, 7 bases remained unmatched. CDR3 loop: CASSLMGGVTDTQYF. The CDR3 nucleotides are TGTGCCAGCAGCCTCATGGGGGGGGTCACAGATACGCAGTATTTT. The whole variable domain, filled in from reference TRBV5-5 and TRBJ2-3, reads DAGVTQSPTHLIKTRGQQVTLRCSPISGHKSVSWYQQVLGQGPQFIFQYYEKEERGRGNFPDRFSARQFPNYSSELNVNALLLGDSALYLCASSLMGGVTDTQYFGPGTRLTVL.

The chain couples TRBV29-1 to TRBJ2-7; a weak D match, TRBD1 (6 bases). Trimming cost V 6 bases and J 2 bases, with 11 bases left between them. In germline, CDR1 is SQVTM, CDR2 ANQGSEA. There are 12 residues in the CDR3. The CDR3 region has the DNA TGCAGCGTCCAAACAGGGCCCTACGAGCAGTACTTC. It encodes CSVQTGPYEQYF.

In DNA, the CDR3 is TGCAGCGTTGAAGATCTTACAGCGGGAGGGCCCACAGATACGCAGTATTTT. Translating it yields CSVEDLTAGGPTDTQYF. The chain has TRBV29-1 and TRBJ2-3, with 10 bases identical to TRBD2. The CDR3 runs to 17 residues. Germline trimming cut 0 bases from V and 2 bases from J; bases unmatched to any gene: 8. Germline CDR1 is SQVTM and CDR2 is ANQGSEA.

This chain links TRBV7-9 with TRBJ2-5, with D tentatively TRBD2 (5 bases). Per germline, CDR1 SEHNR and CDR2 FQNEAQ (reference sequence). The CDR3 runs 14 residues. Trimming pared 4 bases from V and 5 bases from J, leaving 14 bases between. As DNA, the CDR3 is TGTGCCAGCAGCTCGGGGTACGGCCGCGAGACCCAGTACTTC. Residues: CASSSGYGRETQYF. Variable domain in full (rest from reference TRBV7-9 and TRBJ2-5): DTGVSQNPRHKITKRGQNVTFRCDPISEHNRLYWYRQTLGQGPEFLTYFQNEAQLEKSRLLSDRFSAERPKGSFSTLEIQRTEQGDSAMYLCASSSGYGRETQYFGPGTRLLVL.

The chain couples TRBV28 to TRBJ1-6; D is ambiguous. The CDR3 loop spans 12 amino acids. In germline, CDR1 is MDHEN, CDR2 SYDVKM. V lost 7 bases to trimming and J lost 6 bases, with 7 bases between them. For the CDR3, the DNA is TGTGCCAGCATCTCGGTTAATTCACCCCTCCACTTT. Translation: CASISVNSPLHF.

The chain joins TRBV4-1 to TRBJ2-1; 12 bases are a match to TRBD2. The junction had 7 bases not matched to a gene; V was cut back by 3 bases and J by 1 base. The CDR3 length is 18 residues. Germline CDR1 MGHRA, CDR2 YSYEKL. CDR3 protein: CASSQVLAGGRSYNEQFF. The DNA for the CDR3 is TGCGCCAGCAGCCAGGTCCTAGCGGGAGGGAGATCCTACAATGAGCAGTTCTTC.

This rearrangement joins TRBV5-1 to TRBJ2-7; possible D gene TRBD1, 6 bases. The CDR3 totals 13 residues. The V end lost 4 bases, the J end lost 4 bases, and 12 bases lay between the germline ends. CDR1 SGHRS and CDR2 YFSETQ come from the germline V gene. CDR3 sequence: CASSTGTPYEQYF. The CDR3 DNA reads TGCGCCAGCAGCACAGGGACCCCTTACGAGCAGTACTTC.

This chain uses TRBV24-1 with TRBJ2-2; possibly TRBD1 for D (6 bases). This CDR3 contains 16 residues. V dropped 4 bases and J dropped 2 bases, with 13 bases sitting between them. Germline CDR1 and CDR2: KGHDR and SFDVKD. This CDR3 is CATSDLGHLNTGELFF. The CDR3 DNA reads TGTGCCACCAGTGACCTGGGACACCTTAACACCGGGGAGCTGTTTTTT.

V is TRBV9 and J is TRBJ2-2, with TRBD1 matching over 8 bases. The germline V gene has CDR1 SGDLS and CDR2 YYNGEE. CDR3 length: 15 amino acids. V lost 3 bases and J lost 3; bases outside the gene matches: 4. CDR3 sequence: CASSEQGEDTGELFF. The DNA for the CDR3 is TGTGCCAGCAGCGAACAGGGGGAGGACACCGGGGAGCTGTTTTTT.

The V and J genes are TRBV4-1 and TRBJ2-5; possibly TRBD2 for D (5 bases). V lost 1 base and J lost 4, with 10 bases in between. The V gene's germline CDR1 is MGHRA and CDR2 YSYEKL. The CDR3 covers 14 residues. CDR3 residues: CASSQVEAVETQYF. For the CDR3, the DNA is TGCGCCAGCAGCCAAGTGGAGGCCGTAGAGACCCAGTACTTC.

This rearrangement joins TRBV9 to TRBJ2-7, with 7 bases aligning to TRBD2. Germline CDR1 reads SGDLS; CDR2 reads YYNGEE. The CDR3 runs 14 residues. The ends lost 4 bases at V and 7 bases at J; junction bases unmatched: 11. In DNA form, the CDR3 reads TGTGCCAGCAGCCCCCGACTAGCATCGGGGGAGCAGTACTTC. Protein product: CASSPRLASGEQYF.

V is TRBV29-1 and J is TRBJ2-1; 9 nucleotides align to TRBD2. The CDR3 has 14 amino acids. Looked up from germline, CDR1 is SQVTM and CDR2 is ANQGSEA. J was trimmed by 5 bases and V by 7 bases; bases with no gene match: 9. This chain's CDR3 is CSAVRGLAHNEQFF. DNA for the CDR3: TGCAGCGCGGTCAGGGGACTAGCTCACAATGAGCAGTTCTTC.

This chain uses TRBV29-1 with TRBJ1-6, with TRBD1 matching 7 bases. The CDR3 runs to 13 residues. Germline trimming cut 5 bases from V and 7 bases from J; bases unmatched to any gene: 5. Germline V CDR1 and CDR2: SQVTM, ANQGSEA. The CDR3 DNA follows: TGCAGCGTTCGTGGGACAGTAAATTCACCCCTCCACTTT. Its protein product is CSVRGTVNSPLHF.

CDR3 region: CASSVRRGRGETQYF. CDR3 in DNA: TGTGCCAGCAGCGTCCGCCGGGGGAGGGGAGAGACCCAGTACTTC. The chain combines TRBV7-2 with TRBJ2-5, with 7 positions matching TRBD2. The V gene end was trimmed by 5 bases and the J gene end by 4 bases; junction bases not matched to a gene: 10. In germline, CDR1 is SGHTA, CDR2 FQGNSA. This CDR3 has 15 amino acids.

This clone occurred once. The rearrangement uses TRBV10-3 and TRBJ2-7; D not resolved. The CDR3 is 15 amino acids. Germline V gives CDR1 ENHRY, CDR2 SYGVKD. The V end was cut by 4 bases, the J end by 2 bases, with 15 bases between. The CDR3 sequence is CAISAAPESPYEQYV. The CDR3 nucleotides are TGTGCCATCAGTGCTGCCCCTGAAAGCCCCTACGAGCAGTACGTC.